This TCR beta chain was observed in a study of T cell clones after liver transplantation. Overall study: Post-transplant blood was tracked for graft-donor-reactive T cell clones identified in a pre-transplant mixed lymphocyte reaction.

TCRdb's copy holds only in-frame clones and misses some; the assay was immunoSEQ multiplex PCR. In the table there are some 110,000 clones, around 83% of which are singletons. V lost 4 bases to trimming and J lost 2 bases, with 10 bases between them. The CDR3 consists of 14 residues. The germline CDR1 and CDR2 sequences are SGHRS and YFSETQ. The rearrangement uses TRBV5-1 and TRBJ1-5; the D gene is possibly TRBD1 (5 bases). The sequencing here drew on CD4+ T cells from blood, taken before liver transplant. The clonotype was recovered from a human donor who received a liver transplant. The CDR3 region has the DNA TGCGCCAGCAGCCTCGGGGGAGGCAATCAGCCCCAGCATTTT. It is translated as CASSLGGGNQPQHF.